This T cell receptor (beta chain) is from a study of PD-L1 blockade in urothelial cancer. Some clones are missing from TCRdb's copy, which holds only in-frame ones; the method was immunoSEQ multiplex PCR. The sample holds 2,500 to 3,000 clones, about 33% seen once. This clone was seen a few times. Source: tumor tissue, taken before atezolizumab (anti-PD-L1) treatment. This TCR was recovered from a man aged 65-85 years with urothelial cancer.

CDR3 nucleotide sequence: TGTGCCAGCAGACTGCGAGGACAGTTTCGGAACACCATATATTTT. Amino acid sequence: CASRLRGQFRNTIYF. This chain links TRBV6-7 with TRBJ1-3, with D maybe TRBD1 (6 bases). Being an ORF, TRBV6-7 has a function that is uncertain. V lost 6 bases to trimming and J lost 7 bases, with 19 bases between them. The CDR3 has 15 residues.